This TCR beta chain stems from a study of neurological immune-mediated disorders. About the study: About 90% of the roughly 35 multiple sclerosis patients had relapsing-remitting disease; 3 had secondary progressive. Whole-study findings and limits: Expanded clones shared no identical CDR3 amino acid sequences across subjects, which suggested private TCR-beta repertoires in all groups. Phylogenetic grouping assigned the repertoires of 18 of 34 multiple sclerosis patients to a single related-CDR3 cluster, which may represent a signature. HTLV-1-associated myelopathy ranked highest for TCR clonal expansion and multiple sclerosis lowest, beneath healthy controls.

This clonotype was counted many times. Its specificity is not known. TCRdb called the 5' RACE reads again in MiXCR, with one record for every CDR3 protein. The sample shows about 120,000 distinct CDR3 sequences, roughly 3.1% of them seen only once. Deletions cut 6 bases from V and 0 bases from J, with 11 bases between. Germline loops: CDR1 SGHTA, CDR2 FQGNSA. The CDR3 runs to 15 residues. Sequencing was done on a sample of PBMCs. This receptor was taken from a woman under 40 with multiple sclerosis. V is TRBV7-2 and J is TRBJ2-2; D is ambiguous. The CDR3 DNA reads as TGTGCCAGCAGTCTTAGGTCCCCGAACACCGGGGAGCTGTTTTTT. The encoded protein is CASSLRSPNTGELFF. Looking up the rest from reference TRBV7-2 and TRBJ2-2 gives the full variable domain: GAGVSQSPSNKVTEKGKDVELRCDPISGHTALYWYRQSLGQGLEFLIYFQGNSAPDKSGLPSDRFSAERTGGSVSTLTIQRTQQEDSAVYLCASSLRSPNTGELFFGEGSRLTVL.